Listed below are T cell receptor beta chains from one sample, sequenced in a study of blood T cell repertoires in COVID-19. Sequencing used immunoSEQ multiplex PCR; TCRdb keeps in-frame clones, though not all of them. This table holds fewer than 90,000 clones, 75% to 90% found once. Source material: peripheral blood. The receptors were sampled from a woman older than 75 with active COVID-19. Both conserved end residues are part of each CDR3. A D gene is named only where the DNA matches it firmly. Size is omitted from some rows. Given values are once, few, many or a class for expanded clones.

V gene,J gene,D gene,clone size,CDR3 DNA,CDR3 protein
TRBV6-5,TRBJ1-4,.,.,TGTGCCAGCAGATGGAGGGAAAATGAAAAACTGTTTTTT,CASRWRENEKLFF
TRBV24-1,TRBJ2-3,TRBD2,.,TGTGCCACCAGTGCAAGTCTAGCGGGTAGCACAGATACGCAGTATTTT,CATSASLAGSTDTQYF
TRBV27,TRBJ1-2,TRBD1,.,TGTGCCAGCAGTCCACGACAGGGAGTTAACTATGGCTACACCTTC,CASSPRQGVNYGYTF
TRBV6-5,TRBJ1-2,TRBD1,.,TGTGCCAGCCGGGGACAGGGGACGCAGGACTATGGCTACACCTTC,CASRGQGTQDYGYTF
TRBV5-4,TRBJ1-1,.,.,TGTGCCAGCAGCTCACCTGGGGGCGCGAGGAACACTGAAGCTTTCTTT,CASSSPGGARNTEAFF
TRBV6-5,TRBJ2-7,TRBD2,.,TGTGCCATCCGAGACACAGGCGGGAGATCCTACGAGCAGTACTTC,CAIRDTGGRSYEQYF
TRBV20-1,TRBJ2-7,.,.,TGCAGTGCTAGTGAGGCAAGTCTTGCCTACGAGCAGTACTTC,CSASEASLAYEQYF
TRBV10-3,TRBJ2-7,.,.,TGTGCCGCCAGCGGGACAGGTGTTTACGAGCAGTACTTC,CAASGTGVYEQYF
TRBV2,TRBJ2-1,.,.,TGTGCCAGCGCGCCGGAGCAGAGCTCCTACAATGAGCAGTTCTTC,CASAPEQSSYNEQFF
TRBV7-6,TRBJ2-2,TRBD1,.,TGTGCCAGCAGCCGGACAGGGGGCGGGGGCACCGGGGAGCTGTTTTTT,CASSRTGGGGTGELFF
TRBV6-2/TRBV6-3,TRBJ2-1,TRBD2,.,TGTGCCAGCAGTTACTCTGGCGTCAGCGGGAGTGCCTATGAGCAGTTCTTC,CASSYSGVSGSAYEQFF
TRBV24-1,TRBJ2-3,TRBD1,.,TGTGCCACCAGCTTCGGGACAGGGAAAGTAACAGATACGCAGTATTTT,CATSFGTGKVTDTQYF
TRBV7-6,TRBJ2-1,.,.,TGTGCCAGCAGCTTATCTCGCGGGGCCCACAATGAGCAGTTCTTC,CASSLSRGAHNEQFF
TRBV10-3,TRBJ2-4,.,.,TGTGCCATCAGTGAAGGGGGAAACATTCAGTACTTC,CAISEGGNIQYF
TRBV6-2/TRBV6-3,TRBJ2-3,TRBD1,.,TGTGCCAGCAGTGACCTACAGGGGCCGGGCACAGATACGCAGTATTTT,CASSDLQGPGTDTQYF
TRBV29-1,TRBJ2-5,TRBD2,.,TGCAGCGCCGGAGGCCCTAGCGGGATTCGGGAGACCCAGTACTTC,CSAGGPSGIRETQYF
TRBV18,TRBJ2-7,TRBD1,.,TGTGCCAGCGGGTGGACAGGGGGTTTTGCGGCGATTGAGCAGTACTTC,CASGWTGGFAAIEQYF
TRBV19,TRBJ2-5,TRBD1,.,TGTGCCAGTAGTCCGACCCCCGGGACAGGGTTCCAAGAGACCCAGTACTTC,CASSPTPGTGFQETQYF
TRBV19,TRBJ2-7,TRBD1,.,TGTGCCAGTGCACAGGGACAGGGGTCTGACGAGCAGTACTTC,CASAQGQGSDEQYF
TRBV19,TRBJ2-1,TRBD1,.,TGTGCCAGCCGGAGAGGACAGGGATGGGGGAGCAATGAGCAGTTCTTC,CASRRGQGWGSNEQFF
TRBV19,TRBJ1-2,.,few,TGTGCCAGTAGGACGGGGATAGACTATGGCTACACCTTC,CASRTGIDYGYTF
TRBV10-2,TRBJ2-4,.,.,TGCGCCAGCGCGACAGAAAACATTCAGTACTTC,CASATENIQYF
TRBV28,TRBJ2-7,TRBD1,.,TGTGCCAGCAGTCCCCGGACAGGGCTCAACGAGCAGTACTTC,CASSPRTGLNEQYF
TRBV7-2,TRBJ2-5,TRBD2,.,TGTGCCAGCAGCTTCGCTAGCGGGGGGGAGACCCAGTACTTC,CASSFASGGETQYF
TRBV5-1,TRBJ1-5,.,.,TGCGCCAGCAGCTTAGACGGGGATAGCAATCAGCCCCAGCATTTT,CASSLDGDSNQPQHF
TRBV7-2,TRBJ2-5,.,.,TGTGCCAGCAGCTTAGTTCATCGGGAATTATACCAAGAGACCCAGTACTTC,CASSLVHRELYQETQYF
TRBV6-1,TRBJ2-3,TRBD1,.,TGTGCCAGCAGTGAAGAGGGTGGGGACAGGGGCACAGATACGCAGTATTTT,CASSEEGGDRGTDTQYF
TRBV28,TRBJ2-7,.,.,TGTGCCAGCAGTTTCGGGACTCTGAGTACCTACGAGCAGTACTTC,CASSFGTLSTYEQYF
TRBV10-3,TRBJ1-1,.,.,TGTGCCATCAGCAAAGGAGGCACTGAAGCTTTCTTT,CAISKGGTEAFF
TRBV27,TRBJ2-1,.,.,TGTGCCAGCAGTCTCCGACGTGGCGGCAATGAGCAGTTCTTC,CASSLRRGGNEQFF
TRBV6-5,TRBJ2-7,TRBD1,.,TGTGCCAGCAGAACAGGGGTCCTAGAACACTTTGAGCAGTACTTC,CASRTGVLEHFEQYF
TRBV24-1,TRBJ2-7,TRBD2,once,TGTGCCACCAGTGACCCAACTAGCGCAACCTACGAGCAGTACTTC,CATSDPTSATYEQYF
TRBV5-1,TRBJ2-7,.,once,TGCGCCAGCAGCTTGGTTGTATACGAGCAGTACTTC,CASSLVVYEQYF
TRBV29-1,TRBJ1-2,TRBD1,.,TGCAGCGTTGGGTCCCAGACAGGGGATAATGGCTACACCTTC,CSVGSQTGDNGYTF
TRBV19,TRBJ2-1,TRBD2,.,TGTGCCAGTAGTATTACTAGCGGGAGGACCTCAGGGGCCTACAATGAGCAGTTCTTC,CASSITSGRTSGAYNEQFF
TRBV5-1,TRBJ2-1,TRBD2,.,TGCGCCACCGGGACTAGCGGATACAATGAGCAGTTCTTC,CATGTSGYNEQFF
TRBV5-1,TRBJ2-7,.,.,TGCGCCAGCAGCTTGGCCTCCCCCTACGAGCAGTACTTC,CASSLASPYEQYF
TRBV6-1,TRBJ2-7,TRBD2,.,TGTGCCAGCAGTGAAGTTACTAGCGGGAGGTACGAGCAGTACTTC,CASSEVTSGRYEQYF
TRBV9,TRBJ2-7,TRBD2,.,TGTGCCAGCAGCATTCACCCGGGACTAGCCTACGAGCAGTACTTC,CASSIHPGLAYEQYF
TRBV3-1/TRBV3-2,TRBJ1-2,.,.,TGTGCCAGCAGCCAAGATCGGGAGGGGCTGGTCTGGGCTCTCCATTCTAACTATGGCTACACCTTC,CASSQDREGLVWALHSNYGYTF
TRBV10-2,TRBJ2-2,TRBD2,once,TGCGCCAGCAGAAGAGCGGGATTGGACACCGGGGAGCTGTTTTTT,CASRRAGLDTGELFF
TRBV18,TRBJ2-7,TRBD2,once,TGTGCCAGCTCACCCGGACTAGCGGGAGGGGCCCTCTCCTACGAGCAGTACTTC,CASSPGLAGGALSYEQYF